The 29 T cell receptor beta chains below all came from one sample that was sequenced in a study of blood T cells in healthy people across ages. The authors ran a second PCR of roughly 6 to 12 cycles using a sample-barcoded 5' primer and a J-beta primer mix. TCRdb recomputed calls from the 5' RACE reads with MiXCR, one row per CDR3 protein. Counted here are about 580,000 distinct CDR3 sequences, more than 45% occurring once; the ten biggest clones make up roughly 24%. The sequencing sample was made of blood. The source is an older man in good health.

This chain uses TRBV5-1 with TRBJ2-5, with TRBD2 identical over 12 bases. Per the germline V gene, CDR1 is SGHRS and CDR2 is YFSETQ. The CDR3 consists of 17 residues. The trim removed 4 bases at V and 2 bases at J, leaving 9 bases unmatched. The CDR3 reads CASSPLAGGVSQETQYF. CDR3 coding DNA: TGCGCCAGCAGCCCACTAGCGGGAGGAGTATCTCAAGAGACCCAGTACTTC.

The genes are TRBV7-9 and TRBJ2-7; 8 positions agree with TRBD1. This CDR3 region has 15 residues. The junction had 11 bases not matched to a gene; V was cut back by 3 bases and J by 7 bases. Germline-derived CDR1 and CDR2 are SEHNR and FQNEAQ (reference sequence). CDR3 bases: TGTGCCAGCAGCTTTGGGTCAGGGGGCAACGGTGAGCAGTACTTC. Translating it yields CASSFGSGGNGEQYF.

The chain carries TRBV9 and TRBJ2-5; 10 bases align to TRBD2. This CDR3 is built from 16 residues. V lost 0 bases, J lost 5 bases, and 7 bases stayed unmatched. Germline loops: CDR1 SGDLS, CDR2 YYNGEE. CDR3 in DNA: TGTGCCAGCAGCGTAGCGAGCGGGAGGGCCGGGGAGACCCAGTACTTC. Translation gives CASSVASGRAGETQYF.

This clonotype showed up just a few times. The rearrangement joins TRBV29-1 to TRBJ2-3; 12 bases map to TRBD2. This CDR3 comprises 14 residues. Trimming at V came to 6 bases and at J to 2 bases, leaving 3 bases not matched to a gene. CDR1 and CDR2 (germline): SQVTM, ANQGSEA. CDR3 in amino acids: CSVRLAGATDTQYF. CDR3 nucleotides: TGCAGCGTAAGACTAGCGGGAGCCACAGATACGCAGTATTTT.

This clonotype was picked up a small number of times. CDR3 coding DNA: TGTGCCAGCAGCGTAGCGGCGGGAGTGAGCGGCACAGATACGCAGTATTTT. Amino acid sequence: CASSVAAGVSGTDTQYF. This sequence joins TRBV9 and TRBJ2-3; 7 nucleotides match TRBD2. The CDR3 runs 17 residues. The V and J ends lost 0 bases and 1 base, in that order; junction bases with no gene match: 8. Germline lookup yields CDR1 SGDLS and CDR2 YYNGEE. Based on the CDR3 plus reference TRBV9 and TRBJ2-3, the full variable domain is DSGVTQTPKHLITATGQRVTLRCSPRSGDLSVYWYQQSLDQGLQFLIQYYNGEERAKGNILERFSAQQFPDLHSELNLSSLELGDSALYFCASSVAAGVSGTDTQYFGPGTRLTVL.

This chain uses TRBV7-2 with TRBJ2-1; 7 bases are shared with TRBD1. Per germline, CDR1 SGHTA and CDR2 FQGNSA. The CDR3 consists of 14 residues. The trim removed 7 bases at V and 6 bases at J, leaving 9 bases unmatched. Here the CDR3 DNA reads TGTGCCAGCAACCTCCGACAGGGTACCAATGAGCAGTTCTTC. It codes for CASNLRQGTNEQFF.

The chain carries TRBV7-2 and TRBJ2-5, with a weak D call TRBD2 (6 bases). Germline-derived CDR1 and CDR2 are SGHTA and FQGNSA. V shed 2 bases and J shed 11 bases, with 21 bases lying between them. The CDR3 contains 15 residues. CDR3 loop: CASSLRGASDPTQYF. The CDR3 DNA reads TGTGCCAGCAGCTTACGTGGGGCTAGCGATCCCACTCAGTACTTC.

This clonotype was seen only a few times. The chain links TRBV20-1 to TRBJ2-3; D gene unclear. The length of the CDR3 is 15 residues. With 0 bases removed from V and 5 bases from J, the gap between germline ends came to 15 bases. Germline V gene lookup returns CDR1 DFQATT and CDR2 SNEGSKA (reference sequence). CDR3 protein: CSARDATKVEDTQYF. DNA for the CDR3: TGCAGTGCTAGAGATGCCACAAAGGTGGAAGATACGCAGTATTTT.

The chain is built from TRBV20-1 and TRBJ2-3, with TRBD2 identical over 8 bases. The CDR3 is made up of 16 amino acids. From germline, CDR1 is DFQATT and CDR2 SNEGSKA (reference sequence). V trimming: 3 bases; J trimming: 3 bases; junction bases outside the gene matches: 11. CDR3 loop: CSARVRLGGVTDTQYF. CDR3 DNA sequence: TGCAGTGCTAGGGTCCGGCTCGGGGGGGTTACAGATACGCAGTATTTT.

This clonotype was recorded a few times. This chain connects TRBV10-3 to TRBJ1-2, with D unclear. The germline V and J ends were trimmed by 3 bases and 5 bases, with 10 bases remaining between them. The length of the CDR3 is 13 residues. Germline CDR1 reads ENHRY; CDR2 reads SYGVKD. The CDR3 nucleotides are TGTGCCATCAGTGACCCGACGGCTTATGGCTACACCTTC. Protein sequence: CAISDPTAYGYTF.

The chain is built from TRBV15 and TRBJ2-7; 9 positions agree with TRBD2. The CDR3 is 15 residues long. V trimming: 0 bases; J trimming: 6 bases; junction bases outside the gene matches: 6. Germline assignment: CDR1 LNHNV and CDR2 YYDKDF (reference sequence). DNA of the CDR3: TGTGCCACCAGCAGAGATCGAGCGGGAGGATCCGAGCAGTACTTC. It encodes CATSRDRAGGSEQYF.

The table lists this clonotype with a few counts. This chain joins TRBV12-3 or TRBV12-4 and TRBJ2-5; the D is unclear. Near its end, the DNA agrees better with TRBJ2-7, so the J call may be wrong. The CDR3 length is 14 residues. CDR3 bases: TGTGCCAGCAGCTTCGATACTTCGTTCTACGAGCAGTACTTC. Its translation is CASSFDTSFYEQYF.

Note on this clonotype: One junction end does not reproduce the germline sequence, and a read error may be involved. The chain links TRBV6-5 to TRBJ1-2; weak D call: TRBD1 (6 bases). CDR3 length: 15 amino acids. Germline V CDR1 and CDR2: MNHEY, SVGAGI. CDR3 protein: CASSDSGVQVYGYTF. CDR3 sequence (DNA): TGTGCCAGCAGTGACTCAGGGGTTCAAGTCTATGGCTACACCTTC.

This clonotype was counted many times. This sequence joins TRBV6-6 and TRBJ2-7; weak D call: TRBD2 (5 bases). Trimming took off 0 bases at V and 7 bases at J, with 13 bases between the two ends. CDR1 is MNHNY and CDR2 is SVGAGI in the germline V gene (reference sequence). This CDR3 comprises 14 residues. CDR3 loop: CASSYSIGTGEQYF. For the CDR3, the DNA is TGTGCCAGCAGTTACTCGATAGGAACGGGGGAGCAGTACTTC.

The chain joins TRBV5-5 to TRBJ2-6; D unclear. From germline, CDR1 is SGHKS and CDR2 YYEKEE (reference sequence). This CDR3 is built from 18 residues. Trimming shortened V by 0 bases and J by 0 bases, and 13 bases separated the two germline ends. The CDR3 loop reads CASSLAPVGHSGANVLTF. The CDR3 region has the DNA TGTGCCAGCAGCTTGGCCCCTGTCGGGCACTCTGGGGCCAACGTCCTGACTTTC.

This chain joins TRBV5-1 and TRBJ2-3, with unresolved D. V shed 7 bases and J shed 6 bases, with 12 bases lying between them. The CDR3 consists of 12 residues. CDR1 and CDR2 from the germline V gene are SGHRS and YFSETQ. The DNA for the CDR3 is TGCGCCAGCCGACTCGGTCGGGATACGCAGTATTTT. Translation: CASRLGRDTQYF. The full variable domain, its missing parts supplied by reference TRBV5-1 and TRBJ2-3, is KAGVTQTPRYLIKTRGQQVTLSCSPISGHRSVSWYQQTPGQGLQFLFEYFSETQRNKGNFPGRFSGRQFSNSRSEMNVSTLELGDSALYLCASRLGRDTQYFGPGTRLTVL.

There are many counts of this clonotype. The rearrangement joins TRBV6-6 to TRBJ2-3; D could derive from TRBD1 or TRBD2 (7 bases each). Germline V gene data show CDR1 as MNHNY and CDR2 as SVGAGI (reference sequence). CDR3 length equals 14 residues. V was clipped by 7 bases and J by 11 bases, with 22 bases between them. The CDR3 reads CASTQGGIFKWQYF. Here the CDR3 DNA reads TGTGCCAGCACCCAGGGGGGGATCTTCAAATGGCAGTATTTT.

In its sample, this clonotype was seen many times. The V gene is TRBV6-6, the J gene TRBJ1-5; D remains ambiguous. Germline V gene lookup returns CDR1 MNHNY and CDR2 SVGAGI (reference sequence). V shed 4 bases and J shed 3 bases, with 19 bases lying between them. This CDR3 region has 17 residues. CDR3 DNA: TGTGCCAGCAGTTCCCCCCGGGTAGGGTTAAACAATCAGCCCCAGCATTTT. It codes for CASSSPRVGLNNQPQHF.

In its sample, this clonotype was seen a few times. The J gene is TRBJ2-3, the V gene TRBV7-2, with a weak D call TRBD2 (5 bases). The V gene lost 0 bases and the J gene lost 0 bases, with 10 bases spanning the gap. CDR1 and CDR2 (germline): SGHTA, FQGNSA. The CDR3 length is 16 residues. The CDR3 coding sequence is TGTGCCAGCAGCTTAGCGGGAGCCTCTAGCACAGATACGCAGTATTTT. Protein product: CASSLAGASSTDTQYF.

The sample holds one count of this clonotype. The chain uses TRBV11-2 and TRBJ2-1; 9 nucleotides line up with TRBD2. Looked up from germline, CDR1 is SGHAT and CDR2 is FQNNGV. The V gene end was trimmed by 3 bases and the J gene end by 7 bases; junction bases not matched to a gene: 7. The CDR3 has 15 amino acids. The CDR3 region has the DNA TGTGCCAGCAGCTTTTGGGCGGGAGGGTTTAATGAGCAGTTCTTC. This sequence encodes CASSFWAGGFNEQFF. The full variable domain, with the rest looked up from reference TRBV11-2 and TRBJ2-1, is EAGVAQSPRYKIIEKRQSVAFWCNPISGHATLYWYQQILGQGPKLLIQFQNNGVVDDSQLPKDRFSAERLKGVDSTLKIQPAKLEDSAVYLCASSFWAGGFNEQFFGPGTRLTVL.

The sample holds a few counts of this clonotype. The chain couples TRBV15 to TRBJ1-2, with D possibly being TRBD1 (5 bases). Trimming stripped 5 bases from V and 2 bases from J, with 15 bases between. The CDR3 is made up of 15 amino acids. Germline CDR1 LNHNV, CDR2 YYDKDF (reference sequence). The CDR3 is CATSPRPGTNYGYTF. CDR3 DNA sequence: TGTGCCACCAGCCCTAGACCAGGGACCAACTATGGCTACACCTTC. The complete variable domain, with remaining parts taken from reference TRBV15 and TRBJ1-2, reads DAMVIQNPRYQVTQFGKPVTLSCSQTLNHNVMYWYQQKSSQAPKLLFHYYDKDFNNEADTPDNFQSRRPNTSFCFLDIRSPGLGDTAMYLCATSPRPGTNYGYTFGSGTRLTVV.

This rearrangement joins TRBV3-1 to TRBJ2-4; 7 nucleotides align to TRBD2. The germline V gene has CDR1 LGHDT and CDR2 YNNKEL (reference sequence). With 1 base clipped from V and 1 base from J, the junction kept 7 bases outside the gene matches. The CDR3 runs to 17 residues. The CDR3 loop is CASSQAFGGSAKNIQYF. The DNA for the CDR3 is TGTGCCAGCAGCCAAGCATTCGGGGGGAGCGCCAAAAACATTCAGTACTTC. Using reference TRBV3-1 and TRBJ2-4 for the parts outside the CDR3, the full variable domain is DTAVSQTPKYLVTQMGNDKSIKCEQNLGHDTMYWYKQDSKKFLKIMFSYNNKELIINETVPNRFSPKSPDKAHLNLHINSLELGDSAVYFCASSQAFGGSAKNIQYFGAGTRLSVL.

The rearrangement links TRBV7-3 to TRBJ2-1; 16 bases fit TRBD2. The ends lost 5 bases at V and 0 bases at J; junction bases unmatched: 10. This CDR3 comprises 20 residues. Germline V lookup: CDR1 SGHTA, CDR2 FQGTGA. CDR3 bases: TGTGCCAGCAGCCCGTCCGGGACTAGCGGGAGGGAAAGCTCCTACAATGAGCAGTTCTTC. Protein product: CASSPSGTSGRESSYNEQFF.

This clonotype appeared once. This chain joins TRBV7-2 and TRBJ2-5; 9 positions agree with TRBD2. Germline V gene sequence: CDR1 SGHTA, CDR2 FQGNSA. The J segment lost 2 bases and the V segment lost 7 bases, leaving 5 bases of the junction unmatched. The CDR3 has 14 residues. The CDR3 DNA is TGTGCCAGCACCATAGCGGGGGTGCAAGAGACCCAGTACTTC. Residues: CASTIAGVQETQYF. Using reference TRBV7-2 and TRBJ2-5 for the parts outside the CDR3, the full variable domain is GAGVSQSPSNKVTEKGKDVELRCDPISGHTALYWYRQSLGQGLEFLIYFQGNSAPDKSGLPSDRFSAERTGGSVSTLTIQRTQQEDSAVYLCASTIAGVQETQYFGPGTRLLVL.

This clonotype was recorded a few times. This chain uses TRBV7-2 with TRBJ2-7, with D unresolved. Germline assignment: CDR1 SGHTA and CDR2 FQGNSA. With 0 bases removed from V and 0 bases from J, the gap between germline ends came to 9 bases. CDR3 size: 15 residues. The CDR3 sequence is CASSLASLGSYEQYF. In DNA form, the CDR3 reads TGTGCCAGCAGCTTAGCCAGCCTCGGCTCCTACGAGCAGTACTTC.

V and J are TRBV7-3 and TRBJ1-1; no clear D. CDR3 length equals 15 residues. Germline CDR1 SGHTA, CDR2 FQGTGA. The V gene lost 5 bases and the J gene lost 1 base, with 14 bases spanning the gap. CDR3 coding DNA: TGTGCCAGCAGCCCCGGACCGGGTTGGAACACTGAAGCTTTCTTT. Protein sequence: CASSPGPGWNTEAFF.

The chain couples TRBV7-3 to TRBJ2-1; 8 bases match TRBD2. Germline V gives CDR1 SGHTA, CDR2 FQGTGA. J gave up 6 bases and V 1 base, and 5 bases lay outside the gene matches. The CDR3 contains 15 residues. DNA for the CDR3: TGTGCCAGCAGCTTAAGTAGCGGGGATTTCAATGAGCAGTTCTTC. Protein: CASSLSSGDFNEQFF.

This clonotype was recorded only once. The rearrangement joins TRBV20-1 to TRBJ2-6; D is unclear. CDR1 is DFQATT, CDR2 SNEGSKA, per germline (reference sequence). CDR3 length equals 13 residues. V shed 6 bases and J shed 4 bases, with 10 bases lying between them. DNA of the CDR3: TGCAGTGCCCAAGGGCCCGGGGCCAACGTCCTGACTTTC. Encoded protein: CSAQGPGANVLTF.

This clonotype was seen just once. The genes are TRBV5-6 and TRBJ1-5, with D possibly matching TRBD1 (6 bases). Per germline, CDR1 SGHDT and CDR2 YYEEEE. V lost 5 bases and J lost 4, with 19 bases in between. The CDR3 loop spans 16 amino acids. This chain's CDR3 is CASRSSQRGENQPQHF. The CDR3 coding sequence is TGTGCCAGCAGATCATCGCAGAGGGGGGAAAATCAGCCCCAGCATTTT.